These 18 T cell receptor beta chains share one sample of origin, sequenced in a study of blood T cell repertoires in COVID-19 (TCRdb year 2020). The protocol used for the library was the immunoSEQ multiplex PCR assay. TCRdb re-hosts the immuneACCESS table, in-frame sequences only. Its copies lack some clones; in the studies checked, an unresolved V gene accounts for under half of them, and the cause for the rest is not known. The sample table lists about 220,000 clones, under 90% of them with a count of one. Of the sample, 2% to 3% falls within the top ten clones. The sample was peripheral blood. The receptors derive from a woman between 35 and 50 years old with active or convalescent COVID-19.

The CDR3: CASSISGMGNQPQHF. DNA for the CDR3: TGTGCCAGTAGTATCTCCGGTATGGGCAATCAGCCCCAGCATTTT. The chain has TRBV19 and TRBJ1-5; D gene ambiguous. From germline, CDR1 is LNHDA and CDR2 SQIVND (reference sequence). The CDR3 has 15 residues. V lost 3 bases to trimming and J lost 2 bases, with 11 bases between them.

The CDR3 spells CASSLVTGGNTEAFF. In DNA, the CDR3 is TGTGCCAGCAGCTTAGTGACAGGGGGCAACACTGAAGCTTTCTTT. V gene TRBV7-3 combines with J gene TRBJ1-1; 10 nucleotides align to TRBD1. Germline CDR1 and CDR2: SGHTA and FQGTGA. The CDR3 totals 15 residues. V gave up 2 bases and J gave up 2 bases; unmatched junction bases: 2.

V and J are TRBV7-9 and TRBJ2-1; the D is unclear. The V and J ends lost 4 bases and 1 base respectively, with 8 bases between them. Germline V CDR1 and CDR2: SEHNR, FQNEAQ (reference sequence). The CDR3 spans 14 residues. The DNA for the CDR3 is TGTGCCAGCAGCTCCACGCTATCCTACAATGAGCAGTTCTTC. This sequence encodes CASSSTLSYNEQFF.

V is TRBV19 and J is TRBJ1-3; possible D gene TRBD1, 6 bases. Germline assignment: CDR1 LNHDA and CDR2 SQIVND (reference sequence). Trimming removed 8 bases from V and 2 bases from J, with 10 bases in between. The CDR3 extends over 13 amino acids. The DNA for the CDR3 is TGTGCCAGTTCGGACAGAACTGGAAACACCATATATTTT. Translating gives CASSDRTGNTIYF.

The DNA of the CDR3 is TGCGCCAGCAGCCTCGGGACTGGCCAAGAGACCCAGTACTTC. Translation gives CASSLGTGQETQYF. The chain couples TRBV5-1 to TRBJ2-5; a possible D gene is TRBD2 (6 bases). V was trimmed by 4 bases and J by 1 base, leaving 11 bases between them. Germline V gene lookup returns CDR1 SGHRS and CDR2 YFSETQ. The CDR3 consists of 14 residues.

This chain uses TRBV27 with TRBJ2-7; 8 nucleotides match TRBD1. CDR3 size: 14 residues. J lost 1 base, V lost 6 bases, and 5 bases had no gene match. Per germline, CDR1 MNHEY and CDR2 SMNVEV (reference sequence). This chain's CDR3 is CASSRQGFSYEQYF. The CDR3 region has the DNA TGTGCCAGCAGCCGACAGGGGTTTTCCTACGAGCAGTACTTC.

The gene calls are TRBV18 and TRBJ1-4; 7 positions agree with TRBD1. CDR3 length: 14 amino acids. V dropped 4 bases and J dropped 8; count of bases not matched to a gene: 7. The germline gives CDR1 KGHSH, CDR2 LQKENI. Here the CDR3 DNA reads TGTGCCAGCTCACTCAGGACAGGAGAGGAAAAACTGTTTTTT. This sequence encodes CASSLRTGEEKLFF.

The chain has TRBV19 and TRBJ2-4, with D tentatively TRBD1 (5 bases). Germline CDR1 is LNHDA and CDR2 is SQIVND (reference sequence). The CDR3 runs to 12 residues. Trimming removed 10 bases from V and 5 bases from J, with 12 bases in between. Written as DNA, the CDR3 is TGTGCCACCCAGGGTTACGAAAACATTCAGTACTTC. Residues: CATQGYENIQYF.

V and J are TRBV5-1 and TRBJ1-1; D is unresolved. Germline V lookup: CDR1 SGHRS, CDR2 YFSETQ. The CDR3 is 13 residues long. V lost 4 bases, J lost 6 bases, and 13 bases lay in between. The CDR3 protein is CASSLDTAAEAFF. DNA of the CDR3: TGCGCCAGCAGCCTCGACACTGCAGCTGAAGCTTTCTTT.

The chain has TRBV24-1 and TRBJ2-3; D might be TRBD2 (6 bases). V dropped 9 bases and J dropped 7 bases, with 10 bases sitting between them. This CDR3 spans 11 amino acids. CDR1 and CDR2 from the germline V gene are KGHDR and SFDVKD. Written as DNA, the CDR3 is TGTGCCACCGGGCGGGGATATACGCAGTATTTT. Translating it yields CATGRGYTQYF.

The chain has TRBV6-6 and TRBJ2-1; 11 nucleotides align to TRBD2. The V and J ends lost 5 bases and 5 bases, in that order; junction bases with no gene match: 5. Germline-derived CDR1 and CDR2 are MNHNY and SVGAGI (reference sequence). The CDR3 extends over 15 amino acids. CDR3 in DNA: TGTGCCAGCAGTAGTAGCGGGGGGGCCGACAATGAGCAGTTCTTC. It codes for CASSSSGGADNEQFF.

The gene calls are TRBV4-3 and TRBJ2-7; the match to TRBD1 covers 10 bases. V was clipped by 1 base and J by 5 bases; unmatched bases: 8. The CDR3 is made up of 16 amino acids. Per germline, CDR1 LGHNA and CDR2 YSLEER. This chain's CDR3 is CASSQAWDRGFDEQYF. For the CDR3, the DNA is TGCGCCAGCAGCCAAGCCTGGGACAGGGGTTTCGACGAGCAGTACTTC.

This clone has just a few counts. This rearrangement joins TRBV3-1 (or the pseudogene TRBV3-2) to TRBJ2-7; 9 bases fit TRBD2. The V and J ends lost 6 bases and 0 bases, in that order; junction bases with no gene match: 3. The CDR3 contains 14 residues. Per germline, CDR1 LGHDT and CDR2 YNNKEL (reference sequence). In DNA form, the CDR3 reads TGTGCCAGCAGAGATAGCGGGAGCTCCTACGAGCAGTACTTC. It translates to CASRDSGSSYEQYF.

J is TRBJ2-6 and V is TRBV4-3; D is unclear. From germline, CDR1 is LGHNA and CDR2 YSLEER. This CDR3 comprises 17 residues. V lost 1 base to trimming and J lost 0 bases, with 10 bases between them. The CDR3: CASSQVQLYSGANVLTF. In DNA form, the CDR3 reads TGCGCCAGCAGCCAAGTTCAGTTGTACTCTGGGGCCAACGTCCTGACTTTC.

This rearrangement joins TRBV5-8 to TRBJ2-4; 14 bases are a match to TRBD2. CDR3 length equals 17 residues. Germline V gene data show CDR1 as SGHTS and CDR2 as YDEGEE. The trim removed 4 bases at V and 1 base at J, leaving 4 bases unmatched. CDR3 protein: CASSARTSGGAKNIQYF. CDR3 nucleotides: TGTGCCAGCAGCGCCAGGACTAGCGGGGGGGCCAAAAACATTCAGTACTTC.

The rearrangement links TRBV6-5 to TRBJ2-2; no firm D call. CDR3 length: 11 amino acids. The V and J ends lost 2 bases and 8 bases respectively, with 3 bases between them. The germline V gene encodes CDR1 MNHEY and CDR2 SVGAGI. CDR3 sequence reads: CASSYVGELFF. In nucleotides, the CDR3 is TGTGCCAGCAGTTACGTAGGGGAGCTGTTTTTT.

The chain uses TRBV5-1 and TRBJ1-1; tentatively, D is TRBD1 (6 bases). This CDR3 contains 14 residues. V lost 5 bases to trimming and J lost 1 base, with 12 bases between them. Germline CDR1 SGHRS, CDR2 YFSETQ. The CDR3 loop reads CASRYQGWNTEAFF. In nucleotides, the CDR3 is TGCGCCAGCAGATATCAGGGGTGGAACACTGAAGCTTTCTTT.

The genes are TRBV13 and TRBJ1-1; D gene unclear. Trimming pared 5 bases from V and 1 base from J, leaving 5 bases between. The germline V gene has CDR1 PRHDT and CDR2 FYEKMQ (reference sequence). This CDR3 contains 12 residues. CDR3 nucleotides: TGTGCCAGCAGCCCCGGGAACACTGAAGCTTTCTTT. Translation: CASSPGNTEAFF.